This T cell receptor (beta chain) was found in a study of cytomegalovirus exposure and HLA in healthy donors. Across the study: Samples from HLA-typed donors yielded about 80 million unique TCRs in an early data release. Study observations and caveats: Association of a missense DCLRE1C variant with TCR beta V- and J-gene trimming was reported in a later analysis. Accurate prediction of most subjects' HLA-A and HLA-B alleles from TCR beta sequences was reported.

Germline V gene sequence: CDR1 MDHEN, CDR2 SYDVKM. V lost 6 bases and J lost 3; bases outside the gene matches: 8. The CDR3 has 16 residues. Primers included in the PCR were 60 Vbeta and 13 Jbeta primers. In the study's own analysis: About 11 million of around 85 million unique TCR beta chains were shared, per a later count. Profiled with immunoSEQ multiplex PCR; TCRdb holds only in-frame clones, not every one. The D gene and trimming were derived from the DNA, and the V and J assignments and clone size from that table. The sample carries roughly 86,000 clones, around 69% recorded once. This clone was recorded a few times. Its matching antigen is unknown.

The sample was PBMCs. The gene calls are TRBV28 and TRBJ1-5; 10 positions match TRBD1. This TCR was sampled from a young man in good health and CMV-seronegative. CDR3 coding DNA: TGTGCCAGCAGGGTGTCGACAGGGGGCGACAATCAGCCCCAGCATTTT. Its protein product is CASRVSTGGDNQPQHF.